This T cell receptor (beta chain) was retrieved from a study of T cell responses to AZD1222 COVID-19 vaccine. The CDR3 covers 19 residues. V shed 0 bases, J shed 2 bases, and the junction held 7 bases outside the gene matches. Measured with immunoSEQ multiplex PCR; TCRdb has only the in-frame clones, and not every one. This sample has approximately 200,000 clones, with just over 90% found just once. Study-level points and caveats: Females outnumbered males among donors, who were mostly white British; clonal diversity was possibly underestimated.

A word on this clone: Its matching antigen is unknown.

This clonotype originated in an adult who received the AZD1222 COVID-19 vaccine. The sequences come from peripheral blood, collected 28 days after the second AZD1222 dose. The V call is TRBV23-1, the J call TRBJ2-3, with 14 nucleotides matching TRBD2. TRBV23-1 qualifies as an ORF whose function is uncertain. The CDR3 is CASSQSATSGRAPTDTQYF. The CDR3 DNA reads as TGCGCCAGCAGTCAATCAGCGACTAGCGGGAGGGCCCCCACAGATACGCAGTATTTT.